Following are 21 T cell receptor beta chains from one sample sequenced in a study of beta chain features in type 1 diabetes. Study-wide findings and caveats: Type 1 diabetes patients had TCRB CDR3s that were shorter (moderately but significantly so) in all four CD4+ subsets.

Since all of the isolated RNA was reverse transcribed, expressed TCRB transcripts were what got sequenced. Generated by immunoSEQ multiplex PCR, the TCRdb table keeps only in-frame clones and is missing some. The table shows around 280,000 clones, with 15% occurring only once. These receptors have no identified antigens. Sequencing was done on a sample of naive CD4+ T cells from blood. The receptors come from a man aged 18 to 29 with type 1 diabetes.

The CDR3 sequence is CASSYGTNTQYF. The CDR3 DNA reads TGTGCCAGCAGCTACGGGACTAATACGCAGTATTTT. The chain is built from TRBV7-2 and TRBJ2-3; 7 bases agree with TRBD2. Germline lookup yields CDR1 SGHTA and CDR2 FQGNSA. The CDR3 loop spans 12 amino acids. Trimming at V came to 4 bases and at J to 7 bases, leaving 2 bases not matched to a gene.

This chain uses TRBV7-2 with TRBJ2-5; no reliable D call. CDR3 length: 12 amino acids. Per germline, CDR1 SGHTA and CDR2 FQGNSA. Trimming removed 4 bases from V and 0 bases from J, with 3 bases in between. CDR3 sequence reads: CASSSYQETQYF. The DNA of the CDR3 is TGTGCCAGCAGCTCCTACCAAGAGACCCAGTACTTC.

The chain recombines TRBV2 with TRBJ2-7, with D possibly matching TRBD1 (6 bases). This CDR3 comprises 12 residues. Germline lookup yields CDR1 SNHLY and CDR2 FYNNEI. Trimming left V 5 bases short and J 7 bases short, with 12 bases between. CDR3 bases: TGTGCCAGCAGTTTAGGGGGTTTGGAGCAGTACTTC. Amino acids: CASSLGGLEQYF.

The CDR3 nucleotides are TGCGCCAGCAGCCACACATTCACAGATACGCAGTATTTT. As protein: CASSHTFTDTQYF. The rearrangement links TRBV4-1 to TRBJ2-3; D uncertain. The germline V gene has CDR1 MGHRA and CDR2 YSYEKL. Trimming shortened V by 3 bases and J by 2 bases, and 6 bases separated the two germline ends. CDR3 length: 13 amino acids.

This clone was seen more than once but under ten times. The gene calls are TRBV18 and TRBJ1-1; D is possibly TRBD1 (6 bases). The CDR3 has 17 amino acids. The V and J ends lost 1 base and 3 bases respectively, with 18 bases between them. Germline values: CDR1 KGHSH, CDR2 LQKENI. CDR3 coding DNA: TGTGCCAGCTCACCACGCAGACAGGCCCTAAGAGACACTGAAGCTTTCTTT. It specifies CASSPRRQALRDTEAFF.

This clone has more than one count but fewer than ten. The V and J genes are TRBV7-9 and TRBJ1-1; 9 nucleotides agree with TRBD1. The CDR3 has 15 residues. V lost 4 bases to trimming and J lost 6 bases; unmatched junction nucleotides: 9. From germline, CDR1 is SEHNR and CDR2 FQNEAQ (reference sequence). CDR3 in amino acids: CASSYSRDRDPEAFF. CDR3 in DNA: TGTGCCAGCAGCTACTCCCGGGACAGGGACCCTGAAGCTTTCTTT.

This clone was seen a few times. The V and J genes are TRBV28 and TRBJ2-5, with 8 positions matching TRBD1. This CDR3 contains 13 residues. Germline-derived CDR1 and CDR2 are MDHEN and SYDVKM. With V trimmed by 3 bases and J by 5 bases, 2 bases remained unmatched. CDR3 DNA sequence: TGTGCCAGCAGTTTGACAGGGGCCGAGACCCAGTACTTC. Residues: CASSLTGAETQYF.

This clone appeared a few times. The chain employs TRBV6-5 and TRBJ2-7; 9 bases map to TRBD1. V lost 5 bases to trimming and J lost 0 bases; unmatched junction nucleotides: 2. Germline CDR1 is MNHEY and CDR2 is SVGAGI. The length of the CDR3 is 14 residues. This CDR3 is CASSGTGSSYEQYF. CDR3 DNA: TGTGCCAGCAGTGGGACAGGGAGCTCCTACGAGCAGTACTTC.

This clone was counted between two and nine times. The chain uses TRBV19 and TRBJ1-5; 8 bases are a match to TRBD1. V was clipped by 6 bases and J by 0 bases; unmatched bases: 4. The CDR3 consists of 15 residues. Looked up from germline, CDR1 is LNHDA and CDR2 is SQIVND (reference sequence). In DNA, the CDR3 is TGTGCCAGTAGGCAGGGGGCCGATAGCAATCAGCCCCAGCATTTT. It translates to CASRQGADSNQPQHF.

The chain couples TRBV5-1 to TRBJ1-1; D is unclear. There are 16 residues in the CDR3. V lost 0 bases to trimming and J lost 2 bases, with 14 bases between them. Germline CDR1 reads SGHRS; CDR2 reads YFSETQ. The CDR3 reads CASSLASGGFNTEAFF. CDR3 in DNA: TGCGCCAGCAGCTTGGCCTCAGGTGGGTTCAACACTGAAGCTTTCTTT. Supplemented by reference TRBV5-1 and TRBJ1-1, the full variable domain reads KAGVTQTPRYLIKTRGQQVTLSCSPISGHRSVSWYQQTPGQGLQFLFEYFSETQRNKGNFPGRFSGRQFSNSRSEMNVSTLELGDSALYLCASSLASGGFNTEAFFGQGTRLTVV.

A few counts support this clone. The genes are TRBV7-2 and TRBJ2-7; D might be TRBD2 (5 bases). V was clipped by 6 bases and J by 4 bases, with 13 bases between them. Germline assignment: CDR1 SGHTA and CDR2 FQGNSA. The CDR3 covers 13 residues. Here the CDR3 reads CASSTGNAYEQYF. The CDR3 nucleotides read TGTGCCAGCAGTACCGGGAACGCTTACGAGCAGTACTTC.

The chain employs TRBV5-1 and TRBJ2-3; the D gene is possibly TRBD2 (5 bases). The CDR3 covers 16 residues. Deletions cut 0 bases from V and 2 bases from J, with 13 bases between. Germline CDR1 and CDR2: SGHRS and YFSETQ. CDR3 region: CASSLAGDFYTDTQYF. As DNA, the CDR3 is TGCGCCAGCAGCTTGGCCGGGGATTTTTACACAGATACGCAGTATTTT.

This chain connects TRBV6-6 to TRBJ1-6; 9 bases map to TRBD1. The CDR3 runs to 16 residues. V dropped 6 bases and J dropped 6; count of bases not matched to a gene: 9. CDR1 and CDR2 (germline): MNHNY, SVGAGI (reference sequence). The CDR3 sequence: CASRTGTGWGNSPLHF. The CDR3 nucleotides are TGTGCCAGCAGAACCGGGACAGGGTGGGGTAATTCACCCCTCCACTTT.

The gene calls are TRBV30 and TRBJ1-4; D ambiguous. The germline V gene has CDR1 GTSNPN and CDR2 SVGIG (reference sequence). This CDR3 is built from 14 residues. V was clipped by 7 bases and J by 8 bases, with 20 bases between them. CDR3 DNA sequence: TGTGCCTCCTCTTCTCGGGGATTTGACGAAAAACTGTTTTTT. Its protein is CASSSRGFDEKLFF.

This clone was counted between two and nine times. The gene calls are TRBV2 and TRBJ2-1, with D tentatively TRBD2 (5 bases). V dropped 6 bases and J dropped 1 base, with 10 bases sitting between them. CDR1 is SNHLY and CDR2 is FYNNEI in the germline V gene. The CDR3 consists of 14 residues. CDR3 loop: CASRTSSSYNEQFF. In DNA form, the CDR3 reads TGTGCCAGCAGAACTAGTTCTTCCTACAATGAGCAGTTCTTC.

This clone was observed a few times. The V and J genes are TRBV9 and TRBJ2-3; D gene ambiguous. CDR1 SGDLS and CDR2 YYNGEE come from the germline V gene. The CDR3 has 15 residues. Trimming stripped 1 base from V and 1 base from J, with 10 bases between. CDR3 sequence reads: CASSVTGFGTDTQYF. Written as DNA, the CDR3 is TGTGCCAGCAGCGTAACGGGTTTTGGCACAGATACGCAGTATTTT.

This clone was seen a handful of times. The chain joins TRBV13 to TRBJ2-7; 9 nucleotides line up with TRBD2. Germline CDR1 and CDR2: PRHDT and FYEKMQ (reference sequence). The CDR3 is 12 residues long. Trimming took 8 bases from V and 9 from J; bases not matched to a gene: 8. CDR3 in amino acids: CASEGLAHGQYF. The DNA of the CDR3 is TGTGCCAGCGAAGGACTAGCGCACGGGCAGTACTTC. Together with reference TRBV13 and TRBJ2-7, the CDR3 gives the full variable domain: AAGVIQSPRHLIKEKRETATLKCYPIPRHDTVYWYQQGPGQDPQFLISFYEKMQSDKGSIPDRFSAQQFSDYHSELNMSSLELGDSALYFCASEGLAHGQYFGPGTRLTVT.

This clone was seen more than once but under ten times. The chain employs TRBV19 and TRBJ2-3, with D perhaps TRBD2 (5 bases). Per the germline V gene, CDR1 is LNHDA and CDR2 is SQIVND (reference sequence). The length of the CDR3 is 16 residues. V lost 3 bases and J 0 bases, leaving 13 bases between the germline ends. The DNA for the CDR3 is TGTGCCAGTAGTATGGGAGACCGGACTAGCACAGATACGCAGTATTTT. Its translation: CASSMGDRTSTDTQYF. The full variable domain, rest sourced from reference TRBV19 and TRBJ2-3, is DGGITQSPKYLFRKEGQNVTLSCEQNLNHDAMYWYRQDPGQGLRLIYYSQIVNDFQKGDIAEGYSVSREKKESFPLTVTSAQKNPTAFYLCASSMGDRTSTDTQYFGPGTRLTVL.

This rearrangement joins TRBV27 to TRBJ1-6; D remains ambiguous. The germline V and J ends were trimmed by 7 bases and 10 bases, with 17 bases remaining between them. This CDR3 region has 14 residues. Germline CDR1 MNHEY, CDR2 SMNVEV (reference sequence). The CDR3 DNA reads TGTGCCAGCACCCCTTTAGCTTCTGAGTCACCCCTCCACTTT. Protein sequence: CASTPLASESPLHF.

The CDR3 is CAWVTSGADTQYF. CDR3 nucleotides: TGTGCCTGGGTCACTAGCGGGGCAGATACGCAGTATTTT. V is TRBV30 and J is TRBJ2-3; 10 bases are a match to TRBD2. V lost 5 bases, J lost 4 bases, and 3 bases stayed unmatched. In germline, CDR1 is GTSNPN, CDR2 SVGIG (reference sequence). This CDR3 comprises 13 residues.

The rearrangement links TRBV30 to TRBJ2-3; 7 bases are a match to TRBD1. The CDR3 consists of 15 residues. CDR1 GTSNPN and CDR2 SVGIG come from the germline V gene (reference sequence). V was clipped by 1 base and J by 2 bases; unmatched bases: 6. The DNA of the CDR3 is TGTGCCTGGAGTGACAGGACAGGCTACACAGATACGCAGTATTTT. It translates to CAWSDRTGYTDTQYF.